This TCR beta chain is drawn from a study of blood T cells in healthy people across ages. Germline assignment: CDR1 MNHEY and CDR2 SMNVEV (reference sequence). V lost 5 bases, J lost 4 bases, and 15 bases lay in between. The CDR3 consists of 15 residues. This clonotype was counted a few times. Combining a sample-barcoded 5' primer with a J-beta primer mix, a second PCR ran for roughly 7 to 12 cycles. MiXCR was run by TCRdb on the 5' RACE reads, yielding one entry per CDR3 protein. This table has some 550,000 distinct CDR3 sequences, around 50% appearing once. The material sequenced was blood. The V call is TRBV27, the J call TRBJ2-1; D gene ambiguous. This TCR was sampled from an elderly man in good health. CDR3 sequence: CASSTRRLSYNEQFF. CDR3 nucleotides: TGTGCCAGCAGTACCCGACGGCTCTCATACAATGAGCAGTTCTTC.